This T cell receptor (beta chain) was sequenced during a study of blood T cell repertoires in COVID-19. Overall study context: Sites in the United States, Italy and Spain provided acute and convalescent COVID-19 samples. PBMCs, B-cell-depleted T cells, or T cells provided the cDNA or gDNA that made up the material.

J was trimmed by 3 bases and V by 4 bases; bases with no gene match: 5. The CDR3 is made up of 14 amino acids. The germline V gene has CDR1 SGHRS and CDR2 YFSETQ. Sequencing was performed with immunoSEQ multiplex PCR; in TCRdb, only in-frame clones are kept and a portion is missing. Here the sample spans some 150,000 clones, approximately 82% being singletons. The sample comprised peripheral blood. The V call is TRBV5-1, the J call TRBJ2-3, with 7 bases lining up with TRBD1. The sequence was obtained from a woman aged 45-60 years in a cohort sampled during active or convalescent COVID-19. The CDR3 protein is CASSLRDSTDTQYF. CDR3 coding DNA: TGCGCCAGCAGCCTCCGGGACAGTACAGATACGCAGTATTTT.